One and the same sample provided the 25 T cell receptor beta chains below, sequenced in a study of T cells in Graves' hyperthyroidism and ophthalmopathy. Using RNA transcripts as the source, TCR beta CDR3 regions were amplified. The study used the HTBI primer set for a first-round RT-PCR of the TCR CDR3. TCRdb re-called the multiplex PCR reads through MiXCR, storing one row per CDR3 protein. The data contain approximately 590,000 distinct CDR3 sequences, roughly 50% of them singletons. Sequencing input: peripheral blood or thyroid tissue (not recorded which). The receptors come from a woman under 30 with Graves' hyperthyroidism.

This chain joins TRBV14 and TRBJ1-6; D is undetermined. The CDR3 has 16 residues. CDR1 and CDR2 (germline): SGHDN, FVKESK. V lost 4 bases and J 5 bases, leaving 15 bases between the germline ends. CDR3 bases: TGTGCCAGCAGCCCCGGTTGGGCAGAAAATAATTCACCCCTCCACTTT. Protein: CASSPGWAENNSPLHF.

A few counts support this clonotype. The gene calls are TRBV6-6 and TRBJ1-1; possibly TRBD1 for D (6 bases). CDR1 is MNHNY, CDR2 SVGAGI, per germline (reference sequence). The CDR3 is 16 amino acids. V was shortened by 0 bases and J by 1 base, with 12 bases between the two germline ends. For the CDR3, the DNA is TGTGCCAGCAGTTACTCGATCGGACAGCCGAACACTGAAGCTTTCTTT. Its protein is CASSYSIGQPNTEAFF.

The chain recombines TRBV24-1 with TRBJ2-7; tentative D call: TRBD2 (5 bases). Germline-derived CDR1 and CDR2 are KGHDR and SFDVKD. Between the trimmed V and J ends, which lost 3 bases and 1 base, there was a span of 12 bases. The length of the CDR3 is 15 residues. CDR3 coding DNA: TGTGCCACCAGTGATGAACTAGGAGCGTCCTACGAGCAGTACTTC. It yields the protein CATSDELGASYEQYF.

V is TRBV25-1 and J is TRBJ1-2; 8 nucleotides agree with TRBD1. V shed 2 bases and J 6 bases; nucleotides not matched to a gene: 11. CDR3 length: 16 residues. Germline CDR1 MGHDK, CDR2 SYGVNS. The CDR3 region has the DNA TGTGCCAGCAGTGAAAGGACAGGGATGGATGCTCATGGCTACACCTTC. It specifies CASSERTGMDAHGYTF.

This clonotype was seen a single time. The chain combines TRBV7-6 with TRBJ2-7, with D maybe TRBD2 (5 bases). The CDR3 has 14 residues. Trimming pared 4 bases from V and 2 bases from J, leaving 12 bases between. Germline V CDR1 and CDR2: SGHVS, FNYEAQ. This CDR3 is CASSSPDSTYEQYF. The CDR3 DNA is TGTGCCAGCAGCTCACCGGACTCCACCTACGAGCAGTACTTC.

The J gene is TRBJ2-7, the V gene TRBV5-1, with D perhaps matching TRBD1 (6 bases). V was pared by 4 bases and J by 7 bases, with 18 bases between. The germline gives CDR1 SGHRS, CDR2 YFSETQ. The CDR3 consists of 14 residues. The CDR3 nucleotides read TGCGCCAGCAGCACCGGGACACCCTCATTGGAGCAGTACTTC. Protein product: CASSTGTPSLEQYF.

This clonotype was detected many times. The V call is TRBV10-3, the J call TRBJ1-2; D is unresolved. Germline V gene data show CDR1 as ENHRY and CDR2 as SYGVKD. The CDR3 spans 15 residues. V lost 0 bases and J 5 bases, leaving 13 bases between the germline ends. Here the CDR3 reads CAISESGIRTYGYTF. Written as DNA, the CDR3 is TGTGCCATCAGTGAGTCCGGAATCCGAACATATGGCTACACCTTC.

The J gene is TRBJ2-2, the V gene TRBV6-1; no clear D gene. The CDR3 runs to 15 residues. Germline V lookup: CDR1 MNHNS, CDR2 SASEGT. V lost 9 bases and J lost 5, with 19 bases in between. CDR3 bases: TGTGCCAGACCGTCGGCGGCTATTGGGACCGGGGAGCTGTTTTTT. It translates to CARPSAAIGTGELFF.

A few counts support this clonotype. V and J are TRBV7-8 and TRBJ1-6; D gene ambiguous. The V end lost 8 bases, the J end lost 0 bases, and 11 bases lay between the germline ends. Germline V gene sequence: CDR1 SGHVS, CDR2 FQNEAQ. This CDR3 has 15 residues. DNA for the CDR3: TGTGCCAGCCGCAAAAGTAGCTCCTATAATTCACCCCTCCACTTT. This gives the protein CASRKSSSYNSPLHF.

The CDR3 here is CSARDGVGWTGGLLYGYTF. In DNA form, the CDR3 reads TGCAGTGCTAGAGATGGGGTGGGCTGGACAGGGGGTTTACTCTATGGCTACACCTTC. The chain uses TRBV20-1 and TRBJ1-2, with 10 positions matching TRBD1. Germline V gene data show CDR1 as DFQATT and CDR2 as SNEGSKA (reference sequence). J lost 4 bases, V lost 0 bases, and 17 bases had no gene match. This CDR3 comprises 19 residues.

V gene TRBV2 combines with J gene TRBJ1-2; 10 nucleotides agree with TRBD1. V lost 3 bases to trimming and J lost 4 bases; unmatched junction nucleotides: 2. The CDR3 covers 14 residues. Germline V gives CDR1 SNHLY, CDR2 FYNNEI. This chain's CDR3 is CASSERDRGYGYTF. Here the CDR3 DNA reads TGTGCCAGCAGTGAGAGGGACAGGGGCTATGGCTACACCTTC.

This clonotype was seen more than once but under ten times. The chain combines TRBV10-2 with TRBJ1-1, with a weak D call TRBD1 (6 bases). The CDR3 is 14 amino acids. Germline V gene sequence: CDR1 WSHSY, CDR2 SAAADI. The V and J ends lost 4 bases and 4 bases respectively, with 13 bases between them. The CDR3 here is CASSAGGPGTEAFF. For the CDR3, the DNA is TGCGCCAGCAGTGCCGGGGGCCCAGGCACTGAAGCTTTCTTT.

J is TRBJ2-2 and V is TRBV2; D ambiguous. Germline CDR1 SNHLY, CDR2 FYNNEI. The CDR3 totals 12 residues. V was pared by 4 bases and J by 5 bases, with 5 bases between. The CDR3 region is CASSVETGELFF. Written as DNA, the CDR3 is TGTGCCAGCAGTGTTGAGACCGGGGAGCTGTTTTTT.

The chain is built from TRBV20-1 and TRBJ1-2; the D gene is possibly TRBD1 (5 bases). V dropped 4 bases and J dropped 0 bases, with 15 bases sitting between them. The CDR3 loop spans 15 amino acids. In germline, CDR1 is DFQATT, CDR2 SNEGSKA (reference sequence). The CDR3 DNA reads as TGCAGTGCTACCCCGCTTCAGGGACCTAACTATGGCTACACCTTC. Translating gives CSATPLQGPNYGYTF.

The rearrangement uses TRBV11-3 and TRBJ1-2; 8 bases align to TRBD1. V shed 4 bases, J shed 4 bases, and the junction held 14 bases outside the gene matches. Germline assignment: CDR1 SGHNT and CDR2 YENEEA. This CDR3 spans 17 amino acids. This chain's CDR3 is CASSSGGPSPLFYGYTF. The CDR3 bases are TGTGCCAGCAGCTCAGGGGGCCCATCCCCACTTTTCTATGGCTACACCTTC.

The chain combines TRBV29-1 with TRBJ1-5, with 7 bases that match TRBD1. The CDR3 totals 13 residues. Germline CDR1 is SQVTM and CDR2 is ANQGSEA. V shed 7 bases, J shed 6 bases, and the junction held 9 bases outside the gene matches. The CDR3 loop reads CSATTGIGQPQHF. CDR3 DNA sequence: TGCAGCGCCACGACAGGGATCGGTCAGCCCCAGCATTTT.

The chain joins TRBV7-2 to TRBJ1-6, with D maybe TRBD1 (5 bases). From germline, CDR1 is SGHTA and CDR2 FQGNSA. V lost 6 bases to trimming and J lost 10 bases, with 16 bases between them. CDR3 length: 14 residues. The CDR3 spells CASSPLEAGSPLHF. CDR3 bases: TGTGCCAGCAGTCCACTTGAGGCAGGGTCACCCCTCCACTTT.

This clonotype was observed at least ten times. CDR3 residues: CASSPLAGHETQYF. CDR3 DNA: TGTGCCAGTAGTCCACTAGCGGGACACGAGACCCAGTACTTC. The V and J genes are TRBV19 and TRBJ2-5; 10 bases agree with TRBD2. Germline loops: CDR1 LNHDA, CDR2 SQIVND (reference sequence). V lost 5 bases, J lost 5 bases, and 5 bases stayed unmatched. The CDR3 has 14 residues.

The rearrangement uses TRBV19 and TRBJ2-5, with 11 nucleotides matching TRBD1. CDR1 is LNHDA and CDR2 is SQIVND in the germline V gene (reference sequence). The CDR3 is 17 residues long. V lost 0 bases and J lost 2; bases outside the gene matches: 5. The CDR3 loop is CASSIDWTGGVQETQYF. CDR3 coding DNA: TGTGCCAGTAGTATAGATTGGACAGGGGGCGTTCAAGAGACCCAGTACTTC.

This clonotype has just a few counts. The rearrangement uses TRBV9 and TRBJ1-2; the D gene is possibly TRBD1 (6 bases). Trimming shortened V by 4 bases and J by 5 bases, and 15 bases separated the two germline ends. CDR1 and CDR2 from the germline V gene are SGDLS and YYNGEE. CDR3 length: 14 residues. The CDR3 spells CASSQLTGQYGYTF. The CDR3 DNA sequence: TGTGCCAGCAGCCAGCTCACAGGGCAATATGGCTACACCTTC.

This clonotype was observed a few times. The chain carries TRBV7-4 and TRBJ1-1; D is possibly TRBD1 (5 bases). Germline V gives CDR1 SGHVT, CDR2 SQSDAQ. The ends were cut back, 5 bases at V and 6 bases at J, with 16 bases in the middle. The CDR3 loop spans 14 amino acids. The DNA for the CDR3 is TGTGCCAGCAGCCACCCCGGGACGTTTGCTGAAGCTTTCTTT. Translated: CASSHPGTFAEAFF.

About this clonotype itself: A much larger clone differs by one base, so this may be a read error. V gene TRBV24-1 combines with J gene TRBJ2-7, with 9 nucleotides matching TRBD1. CDR3 length equals 14 residues. CDR1 KGHDR and CDR2 SFDVKD come from the germline V gene. With V trimmed by 3 bases and J by 5 bases, 4 bases remained unmatched. The CDR3 reads CATSDAGTGNEQYF. In nucleotides, the CDR3 is TGTGCCACCAGTGATGCCGGGACAGGGAACGAGCAGTACTTC.

This clonotype came up many times. The rearrangement links TRBV29-1 to TRBJ2-7; 7 positions agree with TRBD2. This CDR3 comprises 14 residues. From germline, CDR1 is SQVTM and CDR2 ANQGSEA. Trimming cost V 4 bases and J 5 bases; bases outside gene matches: 11. In DNA, the CDR3 is TGCAGCGTTGCTTTACTAGCGAGAGAGAACGAGCAGTACTTC. Amino acids: CSVALLARENEQYF.

The rearrangement links TRBV4-2 to TRBJ2-5, with TRBD2 identical over 14 bases. V shed 0 bases, J shed 11 bases, and the junction held 8 bases outside the gene matches. Germline assignment: CDR1 LGHNA and CDR2 YNFKEQ. The CDR3 length is 16 residues. This CDR3 reads CASSQDRETSGREQYF. The DNA for the CDR3 is TGTGCCAGCAGCCAAGATCGTGAGACTAGCGGGAGGGAACAGTACTTC.

This clonotype was counted at least ten times. The chain carries TRBV2 and TRBJ1-5; D is undetermined. This CDR3 spans 12 amino acids. The V end lost 8 bases, the J end lost 4 bases, and 9 bases lay between the germline ends. Germline-derived CDR1 and CDR2 are SNHLY and FYNNEI. The CDR3 DNA follows: TGTGCCAGCGCAGAACCGAATCAGCCCCAGCATTTT. Translation gives CASAEPNQPQHF.